This TCR beta chain was recorded in a study of CD8 T cells in Susac syndrome. A quantity of about 0.5 to 1 ug RNA underwent reverse transcription using random hexamers. Coverage of TCR beta CDR3 amplification by immunoSEQ multiplex PCR extended to 54 Vbeta and 13 Jbeta. TCRdb itself ran the immunoSEQ multiplex PCR reads through MiXCR, one entry per CDR3 protein. Found here are about 150,000 distinct CDR3 sequences, roughly 96% of them singletons; the top ten hold 0.15%. This clonotype was detected once. Sequencing targeted TCR beta in blood CD8+ and CD4+ T cells. Negative isolation yielded CD4+ and CD8+ T cells, and FACS enriched TEMRA cells. Germline V gives CDR1 GTSNPN, CDR2 SVGIG (reference sequence). This CDR3 comprises 14 residues. The ends lost 3 bases at V and 4 bases at J; junction bases unmatched: 8.

The sequenced sample consisted of CD8+ T cells from PBMCs. The rearrangement joins TRBV30 to TRBJ1-1, with TRBD1 matching over 7 bases. This sequence originates from a human donor with multiple sclerosis. CDR3: CAWRPDRRATEAFF. In DNA form, the CDR3 reads TGTGCCTGGAGACCGGACAGGAGGGCCACTGAAGCTTTCTTT.